The clone carrying this T cell receptor beta chain occurred a few times. The antigen is unknown. The CDR3 spans 14 residues. Germline V gene lookup returns CDR1 SEHNR and CDR2 FQNEAQ (reference sequence). V lost 5 bases and J 2 bases, leaving 13 bases between the germline ends. The source of the sample is a study of T-cell memory formation after mild COVID-19. The wider study: Largely, the TCR clusters proved donor specific.

In TCRdb, the 5' RACE reads were re-called with MiXCR into one record per CDR3 protein. The sample holds roughly 340,000 distinct CDR3 sequences, about 16% seen once. General study results and limits: Clones contracting across day 15 to 85 had a balanced CD4/CD8 profile; later expanding clones leaned CD4+.

The rearrangement links TRBV7-9 to TRBJ2-7, with a weak D call TRBD2 (5 bases). Sequenced: PBMCs or a T cell subset sorted from them (not recorded which). This TCR was sampled from a man aged 18 to 29 who had mild COVID-19 (a few samples of this study predate the infection). Cell type and time point are not known. CDR3 nucleotide sequence: TGTGCCAGCAGCCGTGACTACCTCGCCTACGAGCAGTACTTC. This sequence encodes CASSRDYLAYEQYF.